Listed below are T cell receptor beta chains from one sample, sequenced in a study of blood T cell repertoires in COVID-19. This table comes from immunoSEQ multiplex PCR, and its TCRdb copy is limited to in-frame clones, with some not included. Of roughly 180,000 clones in the sample, approximately 81% were seen once. The material sequenced was peripheral blood. The source is a woman in her 50s with COVID-19, enrolled during active disease. Each CDR3 is given without its conserved first and last residue.

TRBJ2-5 TRBV18 ASSPPGGRGARETQY
TRBJ1-2 TRBV4-1 ASSHDIGVDYGYT
TRBJ2-1 TRBV6-4 ASSDSDGTSICHEQF
TRBJ1-5 TRBV4-1 ASSQLTGTLNQPQH
TRBJ1-4 TRBV4-1 ASSQVGGQGIQKLF
TRBJ1-3 TRBV25-1 ASSELGGNAGNTIY
TRBJ1-3 TRBV3-1/TRBV3-2 ASSLDGTSGNTIY
TRBJ1-6 TRBV10-3 AISVGTGNDNSPLH
TRBJ2-1 TRBV7-8 ASSSGSGEQF
TRBJ2-7 TRBV19 ATSGFHEQY
TRBJ1-6 TRBV6-5 ASSYVQLNSPLH
TRBJ1-2 TRBV6-5 ASPPEGRIYGYT
TRBJ2-3 TRBV5-8 ASSLGHSGGASTDTQY
TRBJ2-3 TRBV7-8 ASSPGQRGVTDTQY
TRBJ2-7 TRBV27 ASRRTGSYEQY
TRBJ2-2 TRBV14 ASSQDSGQGPKGSGTGELF
TRBJ2-1 TRBV7-3 ASSLREGRNEQF
TRBJ1-1 TRBV4-2 ASSQEGLFGGSGTEAF
TRBJ1-1 TRBV10-3 AARGGTEAF
TRBJ2-5 TRBV28 ASSFRGGADQETQY
TRBJ2-7 TRBV7-9 ASSTDMQASSYEQY
TRBJ2-7 TRBV6-5 ASSYGQGSYEQY
TRBJ1-5 TRBV28 ASSFNQPQH
TRBJ1-6 TRBV9 ASSSDNSPLH
TRBJ1-4 TRBV15 ATSSRTDSPF
TRBJ2-3 TRBV28 ASSPGGRGTDTQY
TRBJ2-1 TRBV28 ASLAGGGATNEQF
TRBJ1-2 TRBV19 ASSIERGSNYGYT
TRBJ1-3 TRBV3-1/TRBV3-2 ASSQVLGNTIY